The 2 T cell receptor beta chains reported below all come from one sample, sequenced in a study of response to subunit inactivated influenza vaccine. TCRdb passed the RT-PCR reads through MiXCR, listing each CDR3 protein once. The data hold roughly 710,000 distinct CDR3 sequences, with about 15% observed a single time. Specimen: PBMCs from blood, collected around two weeks before vaccination. All receptors come from a man between 50 and 59 years old who received an inactivated influenza vaccine.

The rearrangement uses TRBV30 and TRBJ2-1; D is possibly TRBD1 (5 bases). Germline V gives CDR1 GTSNPN, CDR2 SVGIG (reference sequence). This CDR3 is built from 12 residues. V lost 4 bases, J lost 9 bases, and 13 bases lay in between. CDR3 loop: CAWISWGSEQFF. The CDR3 DNA is TGTGCCTGGATTTCGTGGGGCAGTGAGCAGTTCTTC. Looking up the rest from reference TRBV30 and TRBJ2-1 gives the full variable domain: SQTIHQWPATLVQPVGSPLSLECTVEGTSNPNLYWYRQAAGRGLQLLFYSVGIGQISSEVPQNLSASRPQDRQFILSSKKLLLSDSGFYLCAWISWGSEQFFGPGTRLTVL.

This clonotype has just a few counts. This sequence joins TRBV5-1 and TRBJ1-3; TRBD1 might be the D (5 bases). The CDR3 spans 14 residues. The V gene's germline CDR1 is SGHRS and CDR2 YFSETQ. V dropped 4 bases and J dropped 0 bases, with 8 bases sitting between them. The CDR3 loop reads CASSGGSSGNTIYF. The DNA for the CDR3 is TGCGCCAGCAGCGGGGGAAGCTCTGGAAACACCATATATTTT.